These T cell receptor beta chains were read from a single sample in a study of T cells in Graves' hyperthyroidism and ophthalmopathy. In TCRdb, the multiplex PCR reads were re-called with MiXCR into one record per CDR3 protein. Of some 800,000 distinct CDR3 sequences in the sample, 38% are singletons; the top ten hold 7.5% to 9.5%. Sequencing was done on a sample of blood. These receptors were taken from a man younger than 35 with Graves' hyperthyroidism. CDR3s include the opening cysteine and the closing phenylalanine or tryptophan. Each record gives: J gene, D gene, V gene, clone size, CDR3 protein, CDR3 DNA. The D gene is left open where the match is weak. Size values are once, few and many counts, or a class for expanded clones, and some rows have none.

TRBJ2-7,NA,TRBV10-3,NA,CAISAWSGGSYEQYF,TGTGCCATCAGTGCTTGGTCCGGGGGCTCGTACGAGCAGTACTTC
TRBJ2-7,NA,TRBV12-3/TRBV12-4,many,CASSPRLYEQYF,TGTGCCAGCAGTCCTCGTCTGTACGAGCAGTACTTC
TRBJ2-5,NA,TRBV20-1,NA,CSARPRGVGETQYF,TGCAGTGCTAGACCAAGGGGGGTAGGGGAGACCCAGTACTTC
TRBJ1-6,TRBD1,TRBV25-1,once,CASSRVTGGAHNSPLHF,TGTGCCAGCAGCCGAGTAACAGGGGGCGCGCATAATTCACCCCTCCACTTT
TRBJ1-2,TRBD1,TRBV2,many,CASTPDTDRGYGYTF,TGTGCCAGCACCCCGGACACAGACAGGGGCTATGGCTACACCTTC
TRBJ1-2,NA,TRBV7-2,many,CASSPATAGGYGYTF,TGTGCCAGCAGCCCGGCGACAGCGGGGGGATATGGCTACACCTTC
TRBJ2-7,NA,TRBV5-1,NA,CASSPWDELTYEQYF,TGCGCCAGCAGCCCATGGGACGAACTAACCTACGAGCAGTACTTC
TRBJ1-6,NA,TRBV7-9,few,CASSLGLYYNSPLHF,TGTGCCAGCAGCTTAGGACTGTACTATAATTCACCCCTCCACTTT
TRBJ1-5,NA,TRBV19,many,CASSIDSAFQPQHF,TGTGCCAGTAGTATAGATAGTGCTTTCCAGCCCCAGCATTTT
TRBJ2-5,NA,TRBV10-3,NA,CAISAERLGGETQYF,TGTGCCATCAGTGCAGAACGATTGGGGGGAGAGACCCAGTACTTC
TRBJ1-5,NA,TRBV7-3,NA,CASSQDHDANQPQHF,TGTGCCAGCAGCCAAGATCACGATGCCAATCAGCCCCAGCATTTT
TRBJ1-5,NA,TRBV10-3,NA,CAIRGTEPYEHF,TGTGCCATCAGGGGGACGGAGCCCTACGAGCATTTT
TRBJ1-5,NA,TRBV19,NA,CASSGDGSDFNQPQHF,TGTGCCAGTAGTGGCGATGGGTCTGACTTCAATCAGCCCCAGCATTTT
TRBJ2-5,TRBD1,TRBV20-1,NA,CSAREGQTQETQYF,TGCAGTGCTAGAGAGGGACAGACCCAAGAGACCCAGTACTTC
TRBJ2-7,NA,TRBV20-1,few,CSARSLVLTEQYF,TGCAGTGCTCGGAGTCTGGTGTTGACCGAGCAGTACTTC
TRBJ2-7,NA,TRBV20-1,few,CSASQGSSYEQYF,TGCAGTGCTAGTCAGGGAAGCTCCTACGAGCAGTACTTC
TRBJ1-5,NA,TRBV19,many,CASSIQSVQQPQHF,TGTGCCAGTAGTATCCAATCCGTGCAGCAGCCCCAGCATTTT
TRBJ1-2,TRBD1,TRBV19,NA,CASSITGGAETF,TGTGCCAGTAGTATTACAGGGGGCGCCGAGACCTTC
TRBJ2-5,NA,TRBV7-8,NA,CANSLISLSETQYF,TGTGCCAACAGCCTAATATCCCTAAGTGAGACCCAGTACTTC
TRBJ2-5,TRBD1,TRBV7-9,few,CASSRLGTGQETQYF,TGTGCCAGCAGCAGACTAGGGACAGGCCAAGAGACCCAGTACTTC
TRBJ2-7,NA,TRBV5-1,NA,CASSDREGAREQYF,TGCGCCAGCAGCGACAGGGAGGGGGCTCGGGAGCAGTACTTC
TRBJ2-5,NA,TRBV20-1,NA,CSARAGTQQETQYF,TGCAGTGCTAGAGCAGGGACACAACAAGAGACCCAGTACTTC
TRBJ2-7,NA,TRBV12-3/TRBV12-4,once,CATGDRGRGGEQYF,TGTGCCACGGGAGATCGGGGTCGGGGAGGCGAGCAGTACTTC
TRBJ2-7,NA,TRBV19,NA,CASSIDRDTPRNF,TGTGCCAGTAGTATAGACAGGGATACCCCCCGGAACTTC
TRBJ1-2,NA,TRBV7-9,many,CASSSDRRGYTF,TGTGCCAGCAGTTCTGACAGGCGCGGCTACACCTTC
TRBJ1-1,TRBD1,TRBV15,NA,CATSRGTGEGTEAFF,TGTGCCACCAGCAGAGGAACAGGGGAAGGGACTGAAGCTTTCTTT
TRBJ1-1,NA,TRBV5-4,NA,CASSPSGRRNNEAFF,TGTGCCAGCAGCCCCAGCGGGAGACGGAACAATGAAGCTTTCTTT
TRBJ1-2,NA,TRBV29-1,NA,CSVEGFGQGYGYTF,TGCAGCGTTGAGGGCTTCGGTCAGGGATATGGCTACACCTTC
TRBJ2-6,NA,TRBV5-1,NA,CASSAATSPLRGANVLTF,TGCGCCAGCAGCGCGGCGACCTCTCCCCTCCGGGGGGCCAACGTCCTGACTTTC
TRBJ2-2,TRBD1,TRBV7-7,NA,CASSLRQGNGELFF,TGTGCTAGCAGCCTACGACAGGGTAACGGGGAGCTGTTTTTT
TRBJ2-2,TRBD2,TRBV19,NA,CASKKREGRVAGELFF,TGTGCCAGTAAAAAGCGGGAGGGCCGAGTTGCCGGGGAGCTGTTTTTT
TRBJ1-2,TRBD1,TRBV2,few,CASTVDREAYTF,TGTGCCAGCACCGTGGACAGGGAGGCATACACCTTC
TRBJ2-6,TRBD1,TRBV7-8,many,CASSFVPQTGSGANVLTF,TGTGCCAGCAGCTTCGTACCTCAGACAGGGAGTGGGGCCAACGTCCTGACTTTC
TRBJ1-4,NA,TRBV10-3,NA,CASSYDGQTARLFF,TGTGCCAGCAGTTACGATGGACAGACCGCCCGTCTGTTTTTT
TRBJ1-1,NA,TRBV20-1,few,CSARDAVRWNTEAFF,TGCAGTGCTAGAGACGCGGTCAGGTGGAACACTGAAGCTTTCTTT
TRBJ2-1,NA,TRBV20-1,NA,CSARGDRAVYNEQFF,TGCAGTGCTAGAGGGGATAGAGCTGTCTACAATGAGCAGTTCTTC
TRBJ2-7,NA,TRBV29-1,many,CSVEDNGEQYF,TGCAGCGTTGAAGATAACGGCGAGCAGTACTTC